This T cell receptor beta chain was captured in a study of shared clonotypes between healthy human individuals. Study-wide points: The expectation was that sequencing depth would affect clonotype sharing among donors.

A CD45RA-negative memory subset and a CD45RA+ naive subset were separated from the CD4+ cells. With 1 base removed from V and 3 bases from J, the gap between germline ends came to 10 bases. Germline-derived CDR1 and CDR2 are MGHRA and YSYEKL. CDR3 size: 14 residues. Notes on this clone: Antigen: not known.

Clones were sequenced by immunoSEQ multiplex PCR, and TCRdb holds only the in-frame ones, with some missing. The sample holds about 1 million clones, about 80% seen once. This TCR was recovered from a man aged 18-30 years in good health. This sequence joins TRBV4-1 and TRBJ2-7, with D possibly TRBD2 on 5 matching bases. The sample consisted of memory CD4+ T cells sorted from blood. Sample subset: CD45RA-negative fraction. The CDR3 coding sequence is TGCGCCAGCAGCCAAGCCGGGAACCGCTACGAGCAGTACTTC. Translation: CASSQAGNRYEQYF.